Listed below are T cell receptor beta chains from one sample, sequenced in a study of human T cells and chemical hapten exposure. TCRdb re-called the RACE reads with MiXCR, one entry per CDR3 protein. The data contain tens of thousands of distinct CDR3 sequences, 9.9% of them seen just once; the ten biggest clones take up around 17%. The specimen was whole blood, collected in connection with sensitization to the hapten diphenylcyclopropenone (DPC). Every receptor here comes from a woman aged 40 to 50 with alopecia areata. Some clones in this sample may be carry-over from other donors' samples. Each CDR3 is given with its conserved first and last residue. Each record gives: V gene, D gene, clone size, J gene, CDR3 protein, CDR3 DNA. D genes are given only for firm matches. Size is stated for part of the rows, as once, few or many counts, or as a class when the clone is expanded.

v_call: TRBV14
d_call: NA
clone_size: NA
j_call: TRBJ2-1
cdr3_aa: CASSRLWGSGHNEQFF
cdr3_nt: TGTGCCAGCAGCCGGTTGTGGGGGTCGGGACACAATGAGCAGTTCTTC

v_call: TRBV4-1
d_call: NA
clone_size: NA
j_call: TRBJ2-5
cdr3_aa: CASSQAQGVTQYF
cdr3_nt: TGCGCCAGCAGCCAAGCACAGGGAGTGACCCAGTACTTC

v_call: TRBV7-6
d_call: NA
clone_size: NA
j_call: TRBJ2-3
cdr3_aa: CASMRGPGTDTQYF
cdr3_nt: TGTGCCAGCATGCGGGGGCCCGGCACAGATACGCAGTATTTT

v_call: TRBV29-1
d_call: NA
clone_size: many
j_call: TRBJ1-1
cdr3_aa: CSVATGPEAFF
cdr3_nt: TGCAGCGTCGCAACAGGGCCTGAAGCTTTCTTT

v_call: TRBV5-1
d_call: TRBD1
clone_size: many
j_call: TRBJ1-1
cdr3_aa: CASRRTGRTTEAFF
cdr3_nt: TGCGCCAGCCGCAGGACAGGGCGGACCACTGAAGCTTTCTTT

v_call: TRBV20-1
d_call: TRBD2
clone_size: many
j_call: TRBJ2-3
cdr3_aa: CSANSGVYTDTQYF
cdr3_nt: TGCAGTGCTAATAGCGGGGTATACACAGATACGCAGTATTTT

v_call: TRBV7-2
d_call: TRBD1
clone_size: many
j_call: TRBJ1-4
cdr3_aa: CASSAGGRTNEKLFF
cdr3_nt: TGTGCCAGCAGCGCAGGGGGCAGAACTAATGAAAAACTGTTTTTT

v_call: TRBV11-2
d_call: NA
clone_size: once
j_call: TRBJ2-5
cdr3_aa: CASSLVGGQETQYF
cdr3_nt: TGTGCCAGCAGCTTAGTCGGGGGACAAGAGACCCAGTACTTC

v_call: TRBV5-6
d_call: NA
clone_size: few
j_call: TRBJ1-3
cdr3_aa: CASSFYRDHSGNTIYF
cdr3_nt: TGTGCCAGCAGCTTCTACAGGGACCACTCTGGAAACACCATATATTTT

v_call: TRBV3-1
d_call: NA
clone_size: many
j_call: TRBJ2-3
cdr3_aa: CASSQVGGGSDTQYF
cdr3_nt: TGTGCCAGCAGCCAAGTAGGGGGGGGTTCAGATACGCAGTATTTT

v_call: TRBV20-1
d_call: TRBD2
clone_size: NA
j_call: TRBJ2-7
cdr3_aa: CSARVASGYPYEQYF
cdr3_nt: TGCAGTGCTAGAGTGGCTAGCGGGTACCCCTACGAGCAGTACTTC

v_call: TRBV6-1
d_call: NA
clone_size: NA
j_call: TRBJ1-2
cdr3_aa: CASSEGQALNYGYTF
cdr3_nt: TGTGCCAGCAGTGAAGGACAGGCGCTAAACTATGGCTACACCTTC

v_call: TRBV20-1
d_call: NA
clone_size: NA
j_call: TRBJ2-2
cdr3_aa: CSARPRGNTGELFF
cdr3_nt: TGCAGTGCTAGACCGAGAGGGAACACCGGGGAGCTGTTTTTT

v_call: TRBV5-4
d_call: NA
clone_size: many
j_call: TRBJ2-2
cdr3_aa: CASSLASANTGELFF
cdr3_nt: TGTGCCAGCAGCTTGGCATCAGCGAACACCGGGGAGCTGTTTTTT

v_call: TRBV6-4
d_call: TRBD1
clone_size: few
j_call: TRBJ2-4
cdr3_aa: CANRPVLNFSTGGIAKNIQYF
cdr3_nt: TGTGCCAACCGACCTGTACTGAACTTTTCCACAGGGGGCATAGCCAAAAACATTCAGTACTTC

v_call: TRBV30
d_call: NA
clone_size: few
j_call: TRBJ1-1
cdr3_aa: CAWSVFVGNSEAFF
cdr3_nt: TGTGCCTGGAGTGTTTTTGTTGGTAATAGTGAAGCTTTCTTT

v_call: TRBV28
d_call: TRBD1
clone_size: few
j_call: TRBJ2-2
cdr3_aa: CASSFWQGATGELFF
cdr3_nt: TGTGCCAGCAGTTTTTGGCAGGGGGCTACCGGGGAGCTGTTTTTT

v_call: TRBV15
d_call: NA
clone_size: few
j_call: TRBJ1-4
cdr3_aa: CATSRPLLGGSNEKLFF
cdr3_nt: TGTGCCACCAGCAGACCTTTGTTGGGGGGTTCTAATGAAAAACTGTTTTTT

v_call: TRBV29-1
d_call: TRBD1
clone_size: many
j_call: TRBJ2-1
cdr3_aa: CSAGQGNNEQFF
cdr3_nt: TGCAGCGCGGGACAGGGGAACAATGAGCAGTTCTTC

v_call: TRBV28
d_call: NA
clone_size: many
j_call: TRBJ1-2
cdr3_aa: CASSLFARGGDYGYTF
cdr3_nt: TGTGCCAGCAGTTTATTTGCTAGGGGAGGAGACTATGGCTACACCTTC

v_call: TRBV4-1
d_call: NA
clone_size: few
j_call: TRBJ1-4
cdr3_aa: CASRKGEKLFF
cdr3_nt: TGCGCCAGTCGGAAGGGTGAAAAACTGTTTTTT

v_call: TRBV7-2
d_call: NA
clone_size: few
j_call: TRBJ1-1
cdr3_aa: CASSLDILNTEAFF
cdr3_nt: TGTGCCAGCAGCTTAGACATTTTGAACACTGAAGCTTTCTTT

v_call: TRBV6-6
d_call: NA
clone_size: few
j_call: TRBJ2-7
cdr3_aa: CASSYSRAYYEQYF
cdr3_nt: TGTGCCAGCAGTTACTCGAGGGCCTACTACGAGCAGTACTTC

v_call: TRBV20-1
d_call: NA
clone_size: once
j_call: TRBJ2-7
cdr3_aa: CSASLAHEQYF
cdr3_nt: TGCAGTGCTAGTCTAGCCCACGAGCAGTACTTC

v_call: TRBV6-6
d_call: NA
clone_size: few
j_call: TRBJ1-6
cdr3_aa: CASSVGEGRNNSPLHF
cdr3_nt: TGTGCCAGCAGCGTGGGGGAGGGACGAAATAATTCACCCCTCCACTTT

v_call: TRBV10-2
d_call: NA
clone_size: NA
j_call: TRBJ2-4
cdr3_aa: CASSELIF
cdr3_nt: TGCGCCAGCAGTGAACTTATCTTC

v_call: TRBV12-3/TRBV12-4
d_call: NA
clone_size: many
j_call: TRBJ1-2
cdr3_aa: CASSAGYYGYTF
cdr3_nt: TGTGCCAGCAGCGCAGGGTACTATGGCTACACCTTC

v_call: TRBV10-2
d_call: NA
clone_size: few
j_call: TRBJ2-2
cdr3_aa: CASSGLDKRVKATGELFF
cdr3_nt: TGCGCCAGCAGTGGCCTTGACAAGAGAGTGAAAGCCACCGGGGAGCTGTTTTTT

v_call: TRBV18
d_call: TRBD1
clone_size: NA
j_call: TRBJ2-1
cdr3_aa: CASSPPVRDRGTDEQFF
cdr3_nt: TGTGCCAGCTCACCACCCGTCCGGGACAGGGGGACCGATGAGCAGTTCTTC

v_call: TRBV12-3/TRBV12-4
d_call: NA
clone_size: many
j_call: TRBJ1-1
cdr3_aa: CASRIKGGLNTEAFF
cdr3_nt: TGTGCCAGCAGGATAAAGGGGGGCCTGAACACTGAAGCTTTCTTT

v_call: TRBV13
d_call: TRBD2
clone_size: many
j_call: TRBJ2-1
cdr3_aa: CASSPGWAGGYNEQFF
cdr3_nt: TGTGCCAGCAGCCCTGGGTGGGCCGGGGGGTACAATGAGCAGTTCTTC

v_call: TRBV6-6
d_call: NA
clone_size: few
j_call: TRBJ2-5
cdr3_aa: CASTDQETQYF
cdr3_nt: TGTGCCAGCACGGACCAAGAGACCCAGTACTTC

v_call: TRBV7-2
d_call: NA
clone_size: many
j_call: TRBJ2-5
cdr3_aa: CASKEDFMRETQYF
cdr3_nt: TGTGCCAGCAAGGAGGACTTTATGCGGGAGACCCAGTACTTC

v_call: TRBV24-1
d_call: NA
clone_size: many
j_call: TRBJ1-3
cdr3_aa: CATSDGQIGNTIYF
cdr3_nt: TGTGCCACCAGTGATGGACAGATTGGAAACACCATATATTTT

v_call: TRBV7-6
d_call: TRBD1
clone_size: NA
j_call: TRBJ1-1
cdr3_aa: CASSLARGQGDPPFPNTEAFF
cdr3_nt: TGTGCCAGCAGCTTAGCGCGAGGACAGGGGGACCCTCCCTTCCCGAACACTGAAGCTTTCTTT

v_call: TRBV29-1
d_call: NA
clone_size: NA
j_call: TRBJ1-2
cdr3_aa: CSPFRQEGYGYTF
cdr3_nt: TGCAGCCCATTTCGTCAGGAAGGGTATGGCTACACCTTC

v_call: TRBV2
d_call: NA
clone_size: NA
j_call: TRBJ2-7
cdr3_aa: CASSGLRERDEQYF
cdr3_nt: TGTGCCAGCAGTGGTCTTCGCGAGCGAGACGAGCAGTACTTC

v_call: TRBV28
d_call: TRBD1
clone_size: many
j_call: TRBJ1-5
cdr3_aa: CATKTGNQPQHF
cdr3_nt: TGTGCCACTAAGACAGGGAATCAGCCCCAGCATTTT

v_call: TRBV11-3
d_call: NA
clone_size: many
j_call: TRBJ2-5
cdr3_aa: CASSLQGETQYF
cdr3_nt: TGTGCCAGCAGCTTACAGGGAGAGACCCAGTACTTC

v_call: TRBV20-1
d_call: TRBD1
clone_size: NA
j_call: TRBJ2-7
cdr3_aa: CSASGTGAYEQYF
cdr3_nt: TGCAGTGCTAGCGGGACAGGGGCCTACGAGCAGTACTTC

v_call: TRBV4-1
d_call: TRBD2
clone_size: NA
j_call: TRBJ2-5
cdr3_aa: CASRQGRGAQISETQYF
cdr3_nt: TGCGCCAGCAGACAAGGGCGGGGGGCCCAGATCTCAGAGACCCAGTACTTC

v_call: TRBV12-3/TRBV12-4
d_call: TRBD1
clone_size: few
j_call: TRBJ1-6
cdr3_aa: CASRIQTGYNSPLHF
cdr3_nt: TGTGCCAGCAGGATCCAGACAGGGTATAATTCACCCCTCCACTTT

v_call: TRBV9
d_call: NA
clone_size: few
j_call: TRBJ2-1
cdr3_aa: CASSADWSNEQFF
cdr3_nt: TGTGCCAGCAGCGCCGATTGGAGCAATGAGCAGTTCTTC

v_call: TRBV18
d_call: NA
clone_size: few
j_call: TRBJ2-2
cdr3_aa: CASSPSQSNTGELFF
cdr3_nt: TGTGCCAGCTCACCCTCACAATCCAACACCGGGGAGCTGTTTTTT

v_call: TRBV5-1
d_call: NA
clone_size: NA
j_call: TRBJ2-3
cdr3_aa: CASSSVGEADTQYF
cdr3_nt: TGCGCCAGCAGCTCGGTAGGGGAAGCAGATACGCAGTATTTT

v_call: TRBV19
d_call: NA
clone_size: few
j_call: TRBJ2-5
cdr3_aa: CASSIVAALDQETQYF
cdr3_nt: TGTGCCAGTAGTATCGTGGCAGCCCTAGACCAAGAGACCCAGTACTTC

v_call: TRBV29-1
d_call: TRBD2
clone_size: NA
j_call: TRBJ2-5
cdr3_aa: CSVEVLAGEYQETQYF
cdr3_nt: TGCAGCGTTGAAGTACTAGCGGGGGAGTACCAAGAGACCCAGTACTTC

v_call: TRBV20-1
d_call: NA
clone_size: few
j_call: TRBJ2-1
cdr3_aa: CSAQAGWPYNEQFF
cdr3_nt: TGCAGTGCTCAGGCTGGCTGGCCCTACAATGAGCAGTTCTTC

v_call: TRBV18
d_call: NA
clone_size: few
j_call: TRBJ2-5
cdr3_aa: CASSRRDTLQETQYF
cdr3_nt: TGTGCCAGCTCAAGAAGAGACACCCTCCAAGAGACCCAGTACTTC

v_call: TRBV9
d_call: NA
clone_size: few
j_call: TRBJ2-3
cdr3_aa: CASSVGRILTDTQYF
cdr3_nt: TGTGCCAGCAGCGTAGGCAGGATCCTCACAGATACGCAGTATTTT

v_call: TRBV18
d_call: NA
clone_size: NA
j_call: TRBJ1-5
cdr3_aa: CASSPLGVGNQPQHF
cdr3_nt: TGTGCCAGCTCACCACTCGGGGTAGGTAATCAGCCCCAGCATTTT